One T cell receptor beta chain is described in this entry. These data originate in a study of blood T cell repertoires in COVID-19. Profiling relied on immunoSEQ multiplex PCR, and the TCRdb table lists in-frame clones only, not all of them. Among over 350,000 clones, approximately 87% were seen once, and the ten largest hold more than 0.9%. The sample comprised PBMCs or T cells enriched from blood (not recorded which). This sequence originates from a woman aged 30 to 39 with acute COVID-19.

The CDR3 region has the DNA TGCGCCAGCAGCTACTATCCGGGGGACTACAATGAGCAGTTCTTC. Translating it yields CASSYYPGDYNEQFF. This chain links TRBV5-1 with TRBJ2-1, with TRBD2 as a possible D gene (6 bases). This CDR3 region has 15 residues. The V gene lost 3 bases and the J gene lost 3 bases, with 13 bases spanning the gap. Germline CDR1 is SGHRS and CDR2 is YFSETQ.